This T cell receptor (beta chain) was obtained from a study of T-cell memory formation after mild COVID-19 (dated by TCRdb to the early 2020s). A note on the overall study: Most TCR sequence clusters were specific to one of the two donors. In a couple of donors, T-cell clones that expanded and contracted after mild COVID-19 were tracked by sequencing TCRalpha and TCRbeta repertoires over time. Two young, previously healthy adult volunteers made up the cohort, one male and one female.

With respect to this clonotype: Its antigen remains unidentified. No much larger clone is present one base from it, and per-base qualities are unavailable.

V loses 6 bases, J loses 1 base, and the germline ends lie 10 bases apart. Including the terminal cysteine and phenylalanine, the CDR3 comprises 14 residues. The sequence is cut down to CDR3 DNA, 42 bases in frame from base 1. The investigation overall reported the following: Some responding clones were found in pre-infection memory, which suggests that pre-existing cross-reactive memory T cells took part in the SARS-CoV-2 response. Contracting CD4+ clones appeared mostly in the CM and EM memory subsets, whereas CD8+ clones were enriched in EMRA. The study covered only a couple of mild cases, and larger cohorts including severe cases with pre-infection samples were considered necessary. Whether the second-wave clones peaking on day 37 were SARS-CoV-2 specific was not confirmed. From day 15 to 85, contracting clones showed balanced CD4/CD8 phenotypes, whereas a second wave of clones that expanded from day 15 to 37 leaned towards CD4+.

Ficoll-Paque density gradient centrifugation was the method used to isolate PBMCs. Data came from an Illumina NovaSeq 6000. Using 5'RACE with constant-segment primers, TCRalpha and TCRbeta cDNA libraries were constructed, with sample barcodes and unique molecular identifiers added in the process. RNA was extracted from every sample with Trizol reagent. Libraries were amplified in two PCR steps, with a second sample barcode and Illumina TruSeq adapters added in the second step. Libraries were sequenced on an Illumina NovaSeq with 2 x 150 bp paired-end reads. The authors' pipeline ran thus. The reads were demultiplexed and collapsed into UMI-guided consensus sequences using migec v1.2.7. Using mixcr v2.1.11, UMI consensuses were aligned to TRA and TRB V and J templates and then assembled into clonotypes. Clonotypes were classified as expanded or contracted when called significant by both edgeR and NoisET, with noise models trained on biological replicates. For edgeR calls, a false discovery rate-adjusted p below 0.01 and a log2 fold-change threshold of 1 were applied. PCA with hierarchical clustering of max-normalized trajectories of the 1000 most abundant clonotypes was used as exploratory dynamics analysis. Separately sequenced CD4+ and CD8+ repertoires were used to assign the CD4 or CD8 phenotype of responding clones. TCRdb ran its own pipeline on the public reads, namely fastp trimming at Q25 and MiXCR clone calling, and kept in-frame beta chains. Records with the same CDR3 protein are collapsed into one entry carrying the most frequent genes and DNA. In this record, the V and J calls reflect TCRdb's handling and not the investigators' own analysis. The sample contains over 150,000 distinct CDR3 sequences, 20% to 25% of them found a single time. About 21% of the sample goes to the ten largest clones.

The sequence came from an adult woman who had mild COVID-19 (a few samples of this study predate the infection). The sample titles of this study are shuffled in the database, so cell type and time point are left out; the donor was told from shared clones. Sequenced: PBMCs or a T cell subset sorted from them (not recorded which). This sequence uses TRBV12-3 or TRBV12-4 and TRBJ1-5, with the D segment identity uncertain. The DNA reads TGTGCCAGCAGCTCCCGGAGAAGCAATCAGCCCCAGCATTTT. It is translated as CASSSRRSNQPQHF.